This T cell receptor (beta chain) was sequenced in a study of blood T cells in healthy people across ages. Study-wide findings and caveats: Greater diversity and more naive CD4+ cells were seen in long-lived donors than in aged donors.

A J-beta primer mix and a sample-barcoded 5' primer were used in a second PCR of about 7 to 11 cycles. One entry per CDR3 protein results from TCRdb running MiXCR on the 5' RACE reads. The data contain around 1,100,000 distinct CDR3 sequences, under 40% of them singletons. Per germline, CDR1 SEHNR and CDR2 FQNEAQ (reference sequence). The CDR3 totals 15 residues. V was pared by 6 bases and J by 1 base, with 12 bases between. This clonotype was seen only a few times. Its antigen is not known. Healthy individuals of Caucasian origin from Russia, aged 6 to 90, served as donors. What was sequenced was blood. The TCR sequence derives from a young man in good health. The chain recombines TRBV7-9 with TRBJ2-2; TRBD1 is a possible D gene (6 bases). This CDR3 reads CASSIRQENTGELFF. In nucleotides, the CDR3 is TGTGCCAGCAGTATTAGACAGGAGAACACCGGGGAGCTGTTTTTT.